The present T cell receptor (beta chain) was sequenced within a study of blood T cell repertoires in COVID-19 (dated by TCRdb to the early 2020s). In terms of the full investigation: The collaborator samples originated in the United States, Italy and Spain and spanned the acute and convalescent phases of COVID-19. The samples were drawn from the first 160 participants of the ongoing ImmuneRACE study and from over a thousand subjects provided by 6 global collaborators. Subjects who had been exposed to COVID-19, were actively infected with it, or had recovered from it provided the deeply sampled blood TCRbeta repertoires that made up the dataset. Nearly every sample came with metadata listing a de-identified subject ID, COVID-19 status, age in years and sex. HLA class I and class II types, where available, came from metadata supplied by the sample provider rather than from assay-based typing. The material from the prospective study consisted of cDNA or gDNA derived from T cells, B-cell-depleted T cells, or PBMCs. The repertoires were released in a freely available public database meant as a resource for research on the immune response to SARS-CoV-2.

This clone was seen more than once but under ten times. Its antigen remains unidentified. Nothing much larger sits one base from this clone, and base qualities are not available. Its CDR3 holds 16 amino acids, cysteine through phenylalanine. Only the CDR3 part of the read is kept: 48 bases, read in frame from the first base. CDR1 and CDR2, per the germline V gene, are SGDLS and YYNGEE. Unmatched junction bases come to 4, with V trimmed by 3 bases and J by 4 bases. TCRbeta CDR3 regions were amplified from genomic DNA by means of the immunoSEQ Assay, a bias-controlled multiplex PCR. For the original study's pipeline: Within the assay, amplification of reference gene primers was used to estimate how many nucleated cells each sample contained. To quantify the absolute abundance of each unique TCRbeta CDR3 rearrangement, sequence reads were collapsed and filtered. For each sample, productive Simpson clonality was calculated as the square root of Simpson's diversity index over productive rearrangements. The clones in this table, taken by TCRdb from immuneACCESS, are in-frame only. Not every clone is retained; where verified, under half of the shortfall comes from an unresolved V gene, and the cause of the rest is unknown. From that table come the V and J calls and clone size; the DNA was used to work out D and trimming. The sample yields around 140,000 clones; roughly 90% were counted once. Roughly 2.1% of the sample rests with the top ten.

The paper's findings and limits, for the study overall: The quantity of clinical and demographic metadata differed by source and by participant and was supplied without curation.

Whole blood was collected in K2EDTA tubes by collaborating institutions according to the institutions' own protocols. Collaborator samples were shipped for TCRbeta analysis as frozen whole blood, isolated PBMCs, or DNA extracted from either sample type. This receptor was identified in a man in his 70s with active COVID-19. The receptor chain draws on TRBV9 and TRBJ2-2; TRBD2 fits 12 bases in the junction. What was sequenced was peripheral blood. The nucleotides are TGTGCCAGCAGCGGTGGACTAGCGGGAAGCACCGGGGAGCTGTTTTTT. Its amino acids are CASSGGLAGSTGELFF.